This TCR beta chain is drawn from a study of radiation and T cells in renal cell carcinoma. The repertoire was sequenced with immunoSEQ multiplex PCR; TCRdb's copy has only in-frame clones and lacks some. The data show about 86,000 clones, 85% seen once. Noted time point: blood 4 weeks post-SBRT, at nephrectomy. The treatment is: 15 Gy SBRT to primary tumor, nephrectomy 4 weeks later. The CDR3 loop spans 13 amino acids. Germline V gives CDR1 MGHDK, CDR2 SYGVNS. This clonotype was obtained from a man aged 45-65 years with renal cell carcinoma. The V call is TRBV25-1, the J call TRBJ2-5; the match to TRBD1 covers 7 bases. The J call may be faulty, since TRBJ2-7 better matches the DNA end. This sample comprised blood, obtained from a patient whose treatment included radiotherapy and nephrectomy. The CDR3: CASRQTGTYEQYF. The CDR3 nucleotides are TGTGCCAGCCGGCAGACAGGGACCTACGAGCAGTACTTC.